This T cell receptor beta chain was retrieved from a study of blood T cell repertoires in COVID-19 (dated by TCRdb to 2018 to 2020). Regarding the research as a whole: Samples from collaborators originated in the United States, Italy and Spain and spanned both the acute and convalescent phases of COVID-19. The prospective study material was composed of cDNA or gDNA derived from T cells, B-cell-depleted T cells, or PBMCs. HLA class I and class II types, where available, came from metadata supplied by the sample provider rather than from assay-based typing. The repertoires were released in a freely available public database intended as a resource for research on the immune response to SARS-CoV-2. Nearly every sample came with metadata listing a de-identified subject ID, COVID-19 status, age in years and sex. Subjects who had been exposed to COVID-19, were actively infected with it, or had recovered from it provided the deeply sampled blood TCRbeta repertoires that made up the dataset. The samples were drawn from the first 160 participants of the ongoing ImmuneRACE study and from some 1,300 subjects provided by 6 global collaborators.

The investigation overall reported the following: The amount of clinical and demographic metadata varied by source and participant and was provided uncurated.

From V the trimming removes 7 bases and from J it removes 8 bases, while the gene matches leave 5 bases of the junction unaccounted for. Via the germline V gene, CDR1 is SNHLY and CDR2 FYNNEI. Including cysteine and phenylalanine, the CDR3 has 14 amino acids. Of the read, only the CDR3 DNA is kept; its 42 bases are in frame from base 1. TCRbeta CDR3 regions were amplified from genomic DNA by means of the immunoSEQ Assay, a bias-controlled multiplex PCR. The published analysis was carried out like this. Nucleated cell counts per sample were estimated from amplification of reference gene primers within the assay. To quantify the absolute abundance of each unique TCRbeta CDR3 rearrangement, sequence reads were collapsed and filtered. For each sample, productive Simpson clonality was calculated as the square root of Simpson's diversity index across productive rearrangements. The immuneACCESS repertoire file appears here via TCRdb, limited to in-frame rearrangements. These files lack a portion of the clones; in checked studies, under half of the deficit traces to unresolved V genes, and the cause of the others is not known. The DNA was the basis for D and trimming; V, J and clone size are from that table. Within this sample are about 280,000 clones, with about 89% of them counted one time only. About 4.6% of the sample is in the top ten clones.

The table lists this clone with a count of one. Its antigen remains undetermined. Base qualities are not at hand, and no much larger clone is one base apart. Whole blood was collected in K2EDTA tubes by collaborating institutions according to the institutions' own protocols. For TCRbeta analysis, collaborators shipped samples in one of three forms: frozen whole blood, isolated PBMCs, or DNA extracted from either of those sample types. Sequencing used peripheral blood. The clonotype originates from a man aged 35 to 55 with acute or convalescent COVID-19. This receptor chain uses TRBV2 and TRBJ1-6, with TRBD1 matching 10 junction bases. The CDR3 protein is CASKATGGHSPLHF. In nucleotide form, the sequence is TGTGCCAGCAAGGCGACAGGGGGCCATTCACCCCTCCACTTT.